The source of this T cell receptor (beta chain) is a study of identifying expanded T cells in peripheral blood. Sequenced by immunoSEQ multiplex PCR; TCRdb stores in-frame clones only, minus some. The sample lists about 83,000 clones; roughly 90% were seen once. V was cut by 10 bases and J by 3 bases, with 21 bases left in between. The CDR3 totals 15 residues. Germline-derived CDR1 and CDR2 are SNHLY and FYNNEI. Material for sequencing was blood. The sequence derives from a person aged 18-70 years in good health. The chain has TRBV2 and TRBJ2-5; D is possibly TRBD1 or TRBD2 (5 bases each). The CDR3 DNA is TGTGCCACCTCGAAGGGACGCAATAGGAAAGAGACCCAGTACTTC. The encoded protein is CATSKGRNRKETQYF.